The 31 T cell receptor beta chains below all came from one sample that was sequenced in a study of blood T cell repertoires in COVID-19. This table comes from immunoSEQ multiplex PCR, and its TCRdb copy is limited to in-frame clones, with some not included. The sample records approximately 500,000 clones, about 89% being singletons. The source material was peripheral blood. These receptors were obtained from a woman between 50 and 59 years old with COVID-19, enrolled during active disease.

The CDR3 DNA reads as TGTGCCAGCAGGTTCATCGCGGGGTCGACTAGCTCCTACAATGAGCAGTTCTTC. This sequence encodes CASRFIAGSTSSYNEQFF. The chain uses TRBV7-2 and TRBJ2-1; D is possibly TRBD2 (6 bases). The CDR3 runs to 18 residues. V was trimmed by 6 bases and J by 0 bases, leaving 21 bases between them. Germline loops: CDR1 SGHTA, CDR2 FQGNSA.

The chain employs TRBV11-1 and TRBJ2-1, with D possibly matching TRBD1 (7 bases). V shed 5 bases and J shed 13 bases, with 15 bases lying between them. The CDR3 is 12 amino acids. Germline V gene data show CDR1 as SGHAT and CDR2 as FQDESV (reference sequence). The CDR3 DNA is TGTGCCAGCAGCGAACAGGGGACTCATCAGTTCTTC. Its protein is CASSEQGTHQFF. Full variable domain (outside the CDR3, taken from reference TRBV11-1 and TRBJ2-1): EAEVAQSPRYKITEKSQAVAFWCDPISGHATLYWYRQILGQGPELLVQFQDESVVDDSQLPKDRFSAERLKGVDSTLKIQPAELGDSAMYLCASSEQGTHQFFGPGTRLTVL.

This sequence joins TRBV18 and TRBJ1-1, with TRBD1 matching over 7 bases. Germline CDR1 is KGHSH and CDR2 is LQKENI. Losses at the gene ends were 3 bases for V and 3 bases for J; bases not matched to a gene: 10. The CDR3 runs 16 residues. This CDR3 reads CASSPNQGGGDTEAFF. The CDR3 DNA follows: TGTGCCAGCTCACCCAACCAGGGGGGTGGGGACACTGAAGCTTTCTTT.

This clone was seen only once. This chain's CDR3 is CATSDRPRDTVYEQYF. The CDR3 DNA reads as TGTGCCACCAGTGACCGACCTCGGGACACCGTTTACGAGCAGTACTTC. The chain has TRBV24-1 and TRBJ2-7, with D tentatively TRBD1 (6 bases). CDR3 length equals 16 residues. The V end lost 4 bases, the J end lost 4 bases, and 19 bases lay between the germline ends. The germline V gene has CDR1 KGHDR and CDR2 SFDVKD.

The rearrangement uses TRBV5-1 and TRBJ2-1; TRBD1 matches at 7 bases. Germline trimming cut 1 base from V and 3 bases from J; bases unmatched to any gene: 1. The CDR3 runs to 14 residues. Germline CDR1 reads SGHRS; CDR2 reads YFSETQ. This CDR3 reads CASSLNRGYNEQFF. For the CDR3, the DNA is TGCGCCAGCAGCTTGAACAGGGGCTACAATGAGCAGTTCTTC.

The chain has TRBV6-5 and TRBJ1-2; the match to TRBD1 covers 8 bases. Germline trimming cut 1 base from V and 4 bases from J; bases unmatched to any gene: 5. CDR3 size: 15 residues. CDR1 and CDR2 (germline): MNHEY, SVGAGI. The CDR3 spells CASSYLAQGAYGYTF. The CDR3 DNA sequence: TGTGCCAGCAGTTACTTAGCCCAGGGGGCCTATGGCTACACCTTC.

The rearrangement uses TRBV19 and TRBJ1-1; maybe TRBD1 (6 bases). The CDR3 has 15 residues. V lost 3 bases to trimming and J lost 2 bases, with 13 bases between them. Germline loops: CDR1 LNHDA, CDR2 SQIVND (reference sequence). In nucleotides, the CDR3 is TGTGCCAGTAGTATGTTGGACAGAATAAACACTGAAGCTTTCTTT. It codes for CASSMLDRINTEAFF.

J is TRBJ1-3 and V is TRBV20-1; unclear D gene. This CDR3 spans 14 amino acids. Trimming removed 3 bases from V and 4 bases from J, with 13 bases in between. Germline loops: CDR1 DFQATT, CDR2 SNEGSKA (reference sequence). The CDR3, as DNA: TGCAGTGCTAGTTTCCCAAACTCCGGAAACACCATATATTTT. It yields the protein CSASFPNSGNTIYF.

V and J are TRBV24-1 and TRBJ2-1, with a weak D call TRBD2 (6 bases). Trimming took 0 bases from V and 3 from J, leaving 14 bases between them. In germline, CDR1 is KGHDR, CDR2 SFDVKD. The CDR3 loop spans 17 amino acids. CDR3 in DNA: TGTGCCACCAGTGATTTGCCGGGCGGGGTGATCTACAATGAGCAGTTCTTC. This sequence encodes CATSDLPGGVIYNEQFF.

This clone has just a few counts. The CDR3 protein is CSVKGTGGVYTEAFF. Written as DNA, the CDR3 is TGCAGCGTTAAAGGAACGGGGGGCGTTTACACTGAAGCTTTCTTT. The V and J genes are TRBV29-1 and TRBJ1-1, with a tentative D call TRBD1 (6 bases). Trimming pared 5 bases from V and 3 bases from J, leaving 19 bases between. CDR3 size: 15 residues. Looked up from germline, CDR1 is SQVTM and CDR2 is ANQGSEA.

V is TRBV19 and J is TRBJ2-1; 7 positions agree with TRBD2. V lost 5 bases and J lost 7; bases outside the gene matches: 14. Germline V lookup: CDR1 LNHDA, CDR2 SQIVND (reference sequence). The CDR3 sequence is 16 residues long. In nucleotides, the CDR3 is TGTGCCAGTAGTCCCTTTCCGGGGAGGGGAGGTAATGAGCAGTTCTTC. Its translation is CASSPFPGRGGNEQFF.

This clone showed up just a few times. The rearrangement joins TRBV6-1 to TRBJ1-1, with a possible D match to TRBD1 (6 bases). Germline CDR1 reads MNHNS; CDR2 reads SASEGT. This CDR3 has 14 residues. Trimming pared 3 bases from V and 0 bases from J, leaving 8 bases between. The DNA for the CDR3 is TGTGCCAGCAGTGAGGACAGCATGAACACTGAAGCTTTCTTT. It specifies CASSEDSMNTEAFF.

CDR3 protein: CASSSGGASEKFF. The CDR3 DNA reads as TGTGCCAGCAGCTCGGGGGGGGCAAGCGAGAAGTTCTTC. J is TRBJ2-1 and V is TRBV7-2, with TRBD2 identical over 8 bases. This CDR3 is 13 amino acids long. V shed 4 bases and J 14 bases; nucleotides not matched to a gene: 10. CDR1 and CDR2 (germline): SGHTA, FQGNSA.

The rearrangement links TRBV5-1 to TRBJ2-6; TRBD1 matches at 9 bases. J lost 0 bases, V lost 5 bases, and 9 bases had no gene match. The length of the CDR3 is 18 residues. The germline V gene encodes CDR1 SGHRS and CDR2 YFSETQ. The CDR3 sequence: CASSGLGQGNSGANVLTF. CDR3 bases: TGCGCCAGCAGTGGTCTGGGACAGGGAAACTCTGGGGCCAACGTCCTGACTTTC.

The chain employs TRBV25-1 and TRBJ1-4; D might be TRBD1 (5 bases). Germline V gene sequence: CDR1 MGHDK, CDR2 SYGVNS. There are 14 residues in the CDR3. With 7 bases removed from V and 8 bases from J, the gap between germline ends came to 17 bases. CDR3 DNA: TGTGCCAGCAAACACGGGACTCTTGGGGAAAAACTGTTTTTT. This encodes CASKHGTLGEKLFF.

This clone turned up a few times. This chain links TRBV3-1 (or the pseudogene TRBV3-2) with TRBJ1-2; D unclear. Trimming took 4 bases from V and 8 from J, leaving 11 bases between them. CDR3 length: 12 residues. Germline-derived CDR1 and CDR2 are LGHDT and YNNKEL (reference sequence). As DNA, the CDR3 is TGTGCCAGCAGCCTCCCCACGGGGGGCTACACCTTC. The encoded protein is CASSLPTGGYTF.

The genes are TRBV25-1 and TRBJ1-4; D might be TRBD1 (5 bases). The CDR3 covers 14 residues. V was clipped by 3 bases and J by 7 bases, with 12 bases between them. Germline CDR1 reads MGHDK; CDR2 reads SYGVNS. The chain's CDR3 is CASSEGPRGEKLFF. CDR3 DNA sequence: TGTGCCAGCAGTGAGGGGCCACGAGGTGAAAAACTGTTTTTT.

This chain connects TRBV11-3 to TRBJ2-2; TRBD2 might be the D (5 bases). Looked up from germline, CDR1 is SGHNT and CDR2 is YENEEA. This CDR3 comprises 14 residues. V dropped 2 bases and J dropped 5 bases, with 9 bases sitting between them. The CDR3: CASSLNRGTGELFF. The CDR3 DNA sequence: TGTGCCAGCAGCTTAAACCGGGGTACCGGGGAGCTGTTTTTT.

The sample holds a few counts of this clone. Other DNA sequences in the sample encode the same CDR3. The CDR3 DNA reads as TGTGCCAGCAGCCACGGACAGGGGTATTCACCCCTCCACTTT. Protein sequence: CASSHGQGYSPLHF. The chain uses TRBV3-1 (or the pseudogene TRBV3-2) and TRBJ1-6; TRBD1 aligns across 9 bases. The junction had 2 bases not matched to a gene; V was cut back by 3 bases and J by 8 bases. Per the germline V gene, CDR1 is LGHDT and CDR2 is YNNKEL (reference sequence). This CDR3 is built from 14 residues.

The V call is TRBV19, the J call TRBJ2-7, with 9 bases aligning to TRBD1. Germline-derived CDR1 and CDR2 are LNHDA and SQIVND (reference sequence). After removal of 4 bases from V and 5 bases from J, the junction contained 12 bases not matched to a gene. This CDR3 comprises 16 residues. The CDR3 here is CASSKTLYRGLDEQYF. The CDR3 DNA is TGTGCCAGTAGTAAGACCTTGTACAGGGGGCTCGACGAGCAGTACTTC.

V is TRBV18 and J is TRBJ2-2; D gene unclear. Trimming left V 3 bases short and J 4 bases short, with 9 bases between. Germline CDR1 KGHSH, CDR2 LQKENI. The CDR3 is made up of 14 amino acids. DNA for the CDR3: TGTGCCAGCTCACCCAATCCCGGCACCGGGGAGCTGTTTTTT. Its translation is CASSPNPGTGELFF.

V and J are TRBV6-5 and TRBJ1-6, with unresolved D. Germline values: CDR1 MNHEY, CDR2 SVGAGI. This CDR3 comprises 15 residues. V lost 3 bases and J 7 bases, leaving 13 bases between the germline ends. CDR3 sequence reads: CASSYAGVLNSPLHF. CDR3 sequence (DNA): TGTGCCAGCAGTTATGCCGGAGTTCTAAATTCACCCCTCCACTTT.

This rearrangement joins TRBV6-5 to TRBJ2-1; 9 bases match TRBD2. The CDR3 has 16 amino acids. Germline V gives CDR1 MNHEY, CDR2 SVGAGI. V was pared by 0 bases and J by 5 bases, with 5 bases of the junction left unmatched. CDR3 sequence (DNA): TGTGCCAGCAGTTACTCCGGCGGGGGGGCTGACAATGAGCAGTTCTTC. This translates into CASSYSGGGADNEQFF.

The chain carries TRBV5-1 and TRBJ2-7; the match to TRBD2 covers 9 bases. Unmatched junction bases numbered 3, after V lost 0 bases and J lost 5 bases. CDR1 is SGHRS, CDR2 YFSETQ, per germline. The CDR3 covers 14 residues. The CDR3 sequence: CASSLASSGDEQYF. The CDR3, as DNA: TGCGCCAGCAGCTTGGCGTCTAGCGGGGACGAGCAGTACTTC.

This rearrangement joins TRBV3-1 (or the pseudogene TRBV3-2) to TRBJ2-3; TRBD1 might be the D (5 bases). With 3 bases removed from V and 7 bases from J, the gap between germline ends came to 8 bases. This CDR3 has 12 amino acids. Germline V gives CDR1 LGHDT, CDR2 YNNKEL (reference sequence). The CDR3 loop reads CASSHSGNTQYF. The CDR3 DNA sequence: TGTGCCAGCAGCCATTCAGGGAATACGCAGTATTTT.

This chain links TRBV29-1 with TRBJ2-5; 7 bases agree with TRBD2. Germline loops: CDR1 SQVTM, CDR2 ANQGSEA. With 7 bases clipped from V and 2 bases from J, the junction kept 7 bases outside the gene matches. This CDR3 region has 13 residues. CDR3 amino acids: CSAGRGVQETQYF. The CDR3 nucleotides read TGCAGCGCCGGTCGGGGGGTACAAGAGACCCAGTACTTC.

The CDR3 protein is CASSPDRATSYNEQFF. CDR3 coding DNA: TGTGCCAGTAGTCCGGACAGGGCGACCTCCTACAATGAGCAGTTCTTC. The chain is built from TRBV19 and TRBJ2-1, with 8 bases matching TRBD1. The CDR3 covers 16 residues. With 5 bases clipped from V and 0 bases from J, the junction kept 6 bases outside the gene matches. CDR1 LNHDA and CDR2 SQIVND come from the germline V gene (reference sequence).

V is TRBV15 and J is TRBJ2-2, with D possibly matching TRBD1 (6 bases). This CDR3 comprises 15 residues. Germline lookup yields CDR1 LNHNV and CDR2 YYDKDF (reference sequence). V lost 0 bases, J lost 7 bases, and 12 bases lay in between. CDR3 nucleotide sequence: TGTGCCACCAGCAGAGATCCCACAGGGATCGGGGAGCTGTTTTTT. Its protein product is CATSRDPTGIGELFF. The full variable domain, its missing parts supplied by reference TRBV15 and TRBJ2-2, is DAMVIQNPRYQVTQFGKPVTLSCSQTLNHNVMYWYQQKSSQAPKLLFHYYDKDFNNEADTPDNFQSRRPNTSFCFLDIRSPGLGDTAMYLCATSRDPTGIGELFFGEGSRLTVL.

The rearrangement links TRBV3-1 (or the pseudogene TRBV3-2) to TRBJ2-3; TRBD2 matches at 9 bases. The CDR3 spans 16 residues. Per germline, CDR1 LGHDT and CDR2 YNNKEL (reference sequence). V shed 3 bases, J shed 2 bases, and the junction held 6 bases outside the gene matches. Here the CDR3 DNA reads TGTGCCAGCAGCCAGGGAGCGGGGGGCGTCACAGATACGCAGTATTTT. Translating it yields CASSQGAGGVTDTQYF.

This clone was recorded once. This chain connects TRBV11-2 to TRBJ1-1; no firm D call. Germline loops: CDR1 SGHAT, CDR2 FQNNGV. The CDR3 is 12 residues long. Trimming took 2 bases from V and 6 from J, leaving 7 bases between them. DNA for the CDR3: TGTGCCAGCAGCTTATTTGAGGCTGAAGCTTTCTTT. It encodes CASSLFEAEAFF.

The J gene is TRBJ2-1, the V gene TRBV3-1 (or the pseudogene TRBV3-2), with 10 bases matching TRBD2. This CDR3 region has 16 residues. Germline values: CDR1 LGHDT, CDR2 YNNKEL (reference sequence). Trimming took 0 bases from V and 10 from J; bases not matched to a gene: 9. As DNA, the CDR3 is TGTGCCAGCAGCCAAGAAAGCGGGGGGGCCATCGGGGAGCAGTTCTTC. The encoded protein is CASSQESGGAIGEQFF.